This entry lists 4 T cell receptor beta chains sequenced from one sample in a study of shared clonotypes between healthy human individuals. TCRdb's copy holds only in-frame clones and misses some; the assay was immunoSEQ multiplex PCR. The table lists roughly 2.4 million clones, more than 90% of them singletons. The sequencing sample was made of naive CD4+ T cells sorted from blood. The subset is: CD45RA+ positively selected. Source of these receptors: a man younger than 35 in good health.

The V gene is TRBV5-4, the J gene TRBJ2-1, with 7 bases fitting TRBD2. There are 14 residues in the CDR3. With V trimmed by 2 bases and J by 6 bases, 5 bases remained unmatched. The germline gives CDR1 SGHNT, CDR2 YYREEE (reference sequence). CDR3 nucleotides: TGTGCCAGCAGCTTCCACGGGAGGAGCAATGAGCAGTTCTTC. It codes for CASSFHGRSNEQFF.

The gene calls are TRBV6-1 and TRBJ2-3, with D hard to call. Germline V gives CDR1 MNHNS, CDR2 SASEGT. V was trimmed by 1 base and J by 5 bases, leaving 10 bases between them. The CDR3 loop spans 14 amino acids. DNA for the CDR3: TGTGCCAGCAGTGAAGGTCTAGGGCAAGATACGCAGTATTTT. Encoded protein: CASSEGLGQDTQYF.

The rearrangement uses TRBV18 and TRBJ1-4; 8 bases map to TRBD1. This CDR3 has 16 residues. V shed 6 bases and J 0 bases; nucleotides not matched to a gene: 6. Germline assignment: CDR1 KGHSH and CDR2 LQKENI. Here the CDR3 DNA reads TGTGCCAGCTCCCGGGACAGGCCAGCAACTAATGAAAAACTGTTTTTT. Translated, it gives CASSRDRPATNEKLFF.

V usage is TRBV5-1 and J usage is TRBJ2-1, with 8 bases identical to TRBD2. V shed 2 bases and J 9 bases; nucleotides not matched to a gene: 4. Germline loops: CDR1 SGHRS, CDR2 YFSETQ. This CDR3 is 13 amino acids long. The CDR3 is CASSFTGGGEQFF. CDR3 sequence (DNA): TGCGCCAGCAGCTTTACGGGAGGGGGTGAGCAGTTCTTC.